This TCR beta chain was identified in a study of T cells in Graves' hyperthyroidism and ophthalmopathy. The CDR3 consists of 16 residues. J was trimmed by 7 bases and V by 3 bases; bases with no gene match: 15. The germline V gene has CDR1 ENHRY and CDR2 SYGVKD. Template material for amplifying TCR beta CDR3 regions consisted of RNA transcripts. HTBI primers were employed in a first-round RT-PCR of the TCR CDR3. TCRdb passed the multiplex PCR reads through MiXCR, listing each CDR3 protein once. This table holds approximately 510,000 distinct CDR3 sequences, over 45% found once. The rearrangement uses TRBV10-3 and TRBJ2-7, with 7 bases fitting TRBD1. Specimen: peripheral blood or thyroid tissue (not recorded which). The clonotype comes from an adult woman with Graves' disease, either hyperthyroidism or ophthalmopathy (not recorded which). The CDR3 DNA follows: TGTGCCATCAGTGACCAAGGACAGGCAAATCCTCGGGAGCAGTACTTC. As protein: CAISDQGQANPREQYF.